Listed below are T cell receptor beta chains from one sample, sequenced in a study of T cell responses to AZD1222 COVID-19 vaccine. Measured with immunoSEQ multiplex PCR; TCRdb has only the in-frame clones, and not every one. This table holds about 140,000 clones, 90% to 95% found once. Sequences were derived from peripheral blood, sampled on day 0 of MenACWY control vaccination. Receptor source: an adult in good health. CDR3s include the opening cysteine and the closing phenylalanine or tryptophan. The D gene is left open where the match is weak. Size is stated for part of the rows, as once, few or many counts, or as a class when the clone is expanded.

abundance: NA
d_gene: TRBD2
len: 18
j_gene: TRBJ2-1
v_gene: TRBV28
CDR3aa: CASSSGLAGSRPYNEQFF
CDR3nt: TGTGCCAGCAGTTCGGGACTAGCGGGTTCGCGCCCCTACAATGAGCAGTTCTTC

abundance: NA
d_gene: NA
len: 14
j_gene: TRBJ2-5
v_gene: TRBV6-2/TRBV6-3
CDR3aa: CASSSRERSETQYF
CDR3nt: TGTGCCAGCAGCTCCCGGGAGAGGTCCGAGACCCAGTACTTC

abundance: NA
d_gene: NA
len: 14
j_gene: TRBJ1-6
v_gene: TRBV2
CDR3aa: CASSEVGDNSPLHF
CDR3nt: TGTGCCAGCAGTGAAGTCGGAGATAATTCACCCCTCCACTTT

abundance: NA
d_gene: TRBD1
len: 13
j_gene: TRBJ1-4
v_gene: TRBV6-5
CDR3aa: CASRGQINEKLFF
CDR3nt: TGTGCCAGCAGGGGACAGATCAATGAAAAACTGTTTTTT

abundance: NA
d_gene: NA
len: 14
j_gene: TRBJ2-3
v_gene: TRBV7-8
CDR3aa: CASSVRDITDTQYF
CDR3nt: TGTGCCAGCAGCGTACGGGACATCACAGATACGCAGTATTTT

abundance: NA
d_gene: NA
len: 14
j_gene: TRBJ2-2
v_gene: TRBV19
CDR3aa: CASSSRSNTGELFF
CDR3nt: TGTGCCAGTAGTAGCAGGTCGAACACCGGGGAGCTGTTTTTT

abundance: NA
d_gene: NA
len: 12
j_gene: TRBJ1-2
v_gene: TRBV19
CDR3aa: CASSTGTAPHTF
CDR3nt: TGTGCCAGTAGCACCGGAACCGCCCCACATACCTTC

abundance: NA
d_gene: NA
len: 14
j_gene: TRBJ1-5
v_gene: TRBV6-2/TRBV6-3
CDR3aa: CASSYDRENQPQHF
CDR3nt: TGTGCCAGCAGTTACGATAGGGAGAATCAGCCCCAGCATTTT

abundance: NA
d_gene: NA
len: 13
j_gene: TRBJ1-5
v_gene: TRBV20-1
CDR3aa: CSASPLSDTSQHF
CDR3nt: TGCAGTGCTAGTCCACTATCGGACACATCGCAGCATTTT

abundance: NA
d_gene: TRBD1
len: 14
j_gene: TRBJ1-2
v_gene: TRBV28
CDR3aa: CASSSRDSFYGYTF
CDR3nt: TGTGCCAGCAGCTCCAGGGACAGTTTTTATGGCTACACCTTC

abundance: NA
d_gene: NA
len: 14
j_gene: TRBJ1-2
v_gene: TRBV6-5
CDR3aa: CASSYSRANYGYTF
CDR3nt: TGTGCCAGCAGTTACTCGAGGGCCAACTATGGCTACACCTTC

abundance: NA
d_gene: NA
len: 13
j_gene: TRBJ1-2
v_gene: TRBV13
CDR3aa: CASSAGTDYGYTF
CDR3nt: TGTGCCAGCAGCGCCGGGACTGACTATGGCTACACCTTC

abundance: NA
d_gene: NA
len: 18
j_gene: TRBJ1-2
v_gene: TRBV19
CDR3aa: CASSMDMFAALTNYGYTF
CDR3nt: TGTGCCAGTAGTATGGATATGTTTGCGGCGTTGACTAACTATGGCTACACCTTC

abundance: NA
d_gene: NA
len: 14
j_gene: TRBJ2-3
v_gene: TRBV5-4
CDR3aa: CASSLVGAVDTQYF
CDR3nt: TGTGCCAGCAGCTTGGTTGGTGCCGTAGATACGCAGTATTTT

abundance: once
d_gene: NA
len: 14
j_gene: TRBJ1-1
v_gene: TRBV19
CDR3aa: CASTLGRGSTEAFF
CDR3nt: TGTGCCAGTACTCTGGGGCGCGGGTCGACTGAAGCTTTCTTT

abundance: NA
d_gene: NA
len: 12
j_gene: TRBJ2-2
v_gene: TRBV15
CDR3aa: CATSQQGGELFF
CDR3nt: TGTGCCACCAGTCAACAGGGAGGGGAGCTGTTTTTT

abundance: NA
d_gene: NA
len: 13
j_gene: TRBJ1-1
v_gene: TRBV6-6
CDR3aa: CASSKGRFTEAFF
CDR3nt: TGTGCCAGCAGTAAAGGACGGTTCACTGAAGCTTTCTTT

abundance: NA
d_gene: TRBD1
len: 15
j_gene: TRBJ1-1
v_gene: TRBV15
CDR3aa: CATSREDRGPKESFF
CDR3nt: TGTGCCACCAGCAGGGAGGACAGGGGCCCTAAGGAGTCTTTCTTT

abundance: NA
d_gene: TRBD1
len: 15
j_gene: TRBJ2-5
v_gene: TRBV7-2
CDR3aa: CASSYRQGRGETQYF
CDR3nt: TGTGCCAGCAGCTACAGACAGGGCAGAGGAGAGACCCAGTACTTC

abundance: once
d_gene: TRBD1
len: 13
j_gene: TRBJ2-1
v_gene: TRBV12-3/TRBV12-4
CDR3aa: CASVTGRLNEQFF
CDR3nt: TGTGCCAGCGTGACAGGGCGTCTCAATGAGCAGTTCTTC

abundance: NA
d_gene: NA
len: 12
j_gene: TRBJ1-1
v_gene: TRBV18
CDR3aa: CASSPSVTEAFF
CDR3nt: TGTGCCAGCTCACCCTCAGTCACTGAAGCTTTCTTT

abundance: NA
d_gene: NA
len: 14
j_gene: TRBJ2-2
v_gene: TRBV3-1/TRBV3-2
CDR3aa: CASSHTGSSGELFF
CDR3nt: TGTGCCAGCAGCCACACAGGGTCGTCCGGGGAGCTGTTTTTT

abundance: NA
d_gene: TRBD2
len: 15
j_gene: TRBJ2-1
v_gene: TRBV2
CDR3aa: CASRGLAGPWNEQFF
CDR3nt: TGTGCCAGCAGGGGACTAGCGGGGCCCTGGAATGAGCAGTTCTTC

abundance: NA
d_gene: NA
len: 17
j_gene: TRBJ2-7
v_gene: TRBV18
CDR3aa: CASSPGWVDSLSYEQYF
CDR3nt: TGTGCCAGCTCACCAGGTTGGGTGGACTCCCTTTCCTACGAGCAGTACTTC

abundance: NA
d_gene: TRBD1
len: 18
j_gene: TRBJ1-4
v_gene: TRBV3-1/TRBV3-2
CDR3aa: CASSPSGTGGYPNEKLFF
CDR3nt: TGTGCCAGCAGCCCGTCCGGGACAGGGGGATACCCAAATGAAAAACTGTTTTTT

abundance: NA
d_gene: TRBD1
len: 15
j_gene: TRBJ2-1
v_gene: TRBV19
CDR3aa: CASRMDRSSYNEQFF
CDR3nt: TGTGCCAGTAGGATGGACAGGAGCTCCTACAATGAGCAGTTCTTC

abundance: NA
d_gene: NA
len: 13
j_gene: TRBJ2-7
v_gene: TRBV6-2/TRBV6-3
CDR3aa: CASSYVQTYEQYF
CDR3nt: TGTGCCAGCAGTTACGTGCAGACCTACGAGCAGTACTTC

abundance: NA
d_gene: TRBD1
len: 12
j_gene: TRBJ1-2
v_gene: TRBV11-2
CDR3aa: CASRAGGFGYTF
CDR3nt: TGTGCCAGCAGGGCAGGGGGCTTTGGCTACACCTTC

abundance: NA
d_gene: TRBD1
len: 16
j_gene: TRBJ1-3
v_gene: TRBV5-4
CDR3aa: CASSRDSPDSGNTIYF
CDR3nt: TGTGCCAGCAGCCGGGACAGCCCTGACTCTGGAAACACCATATATTTT

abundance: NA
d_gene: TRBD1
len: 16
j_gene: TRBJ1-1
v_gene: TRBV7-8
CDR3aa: CASSLEGTASNTEAFF
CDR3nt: TGTGCCAGCAGCTTAGAGGGGACAGCTTCGAACACTGAAGCTTTCTTT

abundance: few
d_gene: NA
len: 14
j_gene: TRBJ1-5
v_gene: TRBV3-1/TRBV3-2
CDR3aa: CASSPRGFNQPQHF
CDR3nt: TGTGCCAGCAGCCCCCGGGGCTTCAATCAGCCCCAGCATTTT

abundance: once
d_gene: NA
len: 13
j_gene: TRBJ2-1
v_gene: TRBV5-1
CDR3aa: CASSSDLGGRQFF
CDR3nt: TGCGCCAGCAGCTCCGATCTTGGGGGAAGGCAGTTCTTC